The 16 T cell receptor beta chains reported below all come from one sample, sequenced in a study of vaccination effects on CD4 cells after COVID-19. These receptors lack a known antigen. Libraries were prepared by immunoSEQ multiplex PCR; TCRdb keeps only in-frame clonotypes and omits some of them. Among roughly 34,000 clones listed, around two thirds were seen once. Scientists isolated CD4+ T cells after an approximately ten-day culture period ended. Source: CD4+ T cells from PBMCs cultured without peptide, taken before COVID-19 vaccination. Every receptor here comes from a human donor who received a COVID-19 vaccine.

The V gene is TRBV10-3, the J gene TRBJ2-5, with no clear D. The V end was cut by 5 bases, the J end by 2 bases, with 9 bases between. Germline CDR1 ENHRY, CDR2 SYGVKD. CDR3 length: 13 amino acids. In DNA form, the CDR3 reads TGTGCCATCAGTCCCCAGTGGCAAGAGACCCAGTACTTC. Translated, it gives CAISPQWQETQYF.

The rearrangement joins TRBV5-1 to TRBJ1-4; possibly TRBD1 for D (5 bases). Trimming stripped 0 bases from V and 6 bases from J, with 12 bases between. In germline, CDR1 is SGHRS, CDR2 YFSETQ. The CDR3 runs 15 residues. The CDR3 nucleotides are TGCGCCAGCAGCTTGGCGCAGGGTCTTGATGAAAAACTGTTTTTT. Amino acids: CASSLAQGLDEKLFF.

The chain carries TRBV11-2 and TRBJ1-2, with 7 bases identical to TRBD1. In germline, CDR1 is SGHAT, CDR2 FQNNGV. V dropped 5 bases and J dropped 0; count of bases not matched to a gene: 3. The CDR3 spans 14 residues. CDR3 residues: CASSPGTANYGYTF. The CDR3 coding sequence is TGTGCCAGCAGCCCCGGGACAGCTAACTATGGCTACACCTTC.

This chain uses TRBV19 with TRBJ2-5, with TRBD2 as a possible D gene (5 bases). The germline V and J ends were trimmed by 3 bases and 1 base, with 12 bases remaining between them. The germline gives CDR1 LNHDA, CDR2 SQIVND (reference sequence). The CDR3 sequence is 15 residues long. The CDR3 nucleotides read TGTGCCAGTAGTATGTTGCCCGGGATCCAAGAGACCCAGTACTTC. Translating it yields CASSMLPGIQETQYF.

The chain couples TRBV4-1 to TRBJ1-2, with D hard to call. Germline CDR1 and CDR2: MGHRA and YSYEKL. This CDR3 has 15 amino acids. V lost 0 bases to trimming and J lost 3 bases, with 11 bases between them. CDR3 loop: CASSQDPFPDYGYTF. The DNA for the CDR3 is TGCGCCAGCAGCCAAGACCCATTTCCGGACTATGGCTACACCTTC.

The rearrangement uses TRBV19 and TRBJ1-2; 7 bases line up with TRBD1. Trimming removed 6 bases from V and 7 bases from J; junction bases left unmatched: 8. Germline V gives CDR1 LNHDA, CDR2 SQIVND (reference sequence). This CDR3 region has 13 residues. CDR3 in amino acids: CASRRGQGGGYTF. The CDR3 DNA is TGTGCCAGTAGGAGAGGCCAGGGGGGTGGCTACACCTTC.

The rearrangement uses TRBV14 and TRBJ2-5; a possible D gene is TRBD2 (6 bases). The germline V gene encodes CDR1 SGHDN and CDR2 FVKESK. With 1 base removed from V and 7 bases from J, the gap between germline ends came to 19 bases. The CDR3 is made up of 16 amino acids. CDR3 region: CASSQAAGSLVLTQYF. The CDR3 DNA is TGTGCCAGCAGCCAAGCGGCGGGGTCTTTGGTTTTGACCCAGTACTTC. The full variable domain, completed using reference TRBV14 and TRBJ2-5, is EAGVTQFPSHSVIEKGQTVTLRCDPISGHDNLYWYRRVMGKEIKFLLHFVKESKQDESGMPNNRFLAERTGGTYSTLKVQPAELEDSGVYFCASSQAAGSLVLTQYFGPGTRLLVL.

The table lists this clone with a count of one. This rearrangement joins TRBV7-8 to TRBJ1-1; D not certain. The CDR3 has 13 residues. Germline V gene sequence: CDR1 SGHVS, CDR2 FQNEAQ. V lost 3 bases and J 1 base, leaving 6 bases between the germline ends. The CDR3, as DNA: TGTGCCAGCAGCTTTACGACGAACACTGAAGCTTTCTTT. Amino acids: CASSFTTNTEAFF. The full variable domain, rest sourced from reference TRBV7-8 and TRBJ1-1, is GAGVSQSPRYKVAKRGQDVALRCDPISGHVSLFWYQQALGQGPEFLTYFQNEAQLDKSGLPSDRFFAERPEGSVSTLKIQRTQQEDSAVYLCASSFTTNTEAFFGQGTRLTVV.

V is TRBV18 and J is TRBJ2-3; D gene ambiguous. Trimming cost V 3 bases and J 1 base, with 5 bases left between them. The CDR3 is 13 residues long. Germline V gene data show CDR1 as KGHSH and CDR2 as LQKENI. The CDR3 DNA reads as TGTGCCAGCTCACCGATGGGCACAGATACGCAGTATTTT. Its protein is CASSPMGTDTQYF.

The chain combines TRBV28 with TRBJ1-6, with D possibly being TRBD1 (5 bases). This CDR3 has 16 residues. Germline CDR1 is MDHEN and CDR2 is SYDVKM. The CDR3 region is CTRQGGAKPDNSPLHF. DNA for the CDR3: TGTACCCGTCAGGGAGGGGCCAAGCCGGATAATTCACCCCTCCACTTT.

This clone was counted between two and nine times. The V gene is TRBV2, the J gene TRBJ2-2; the match to TRBD2 covers 10 bases. J lost 4 bases, V lost 6 bases, and 8 bases had no gene match. This CDR3 has 16 residues. Germline CDR1 and CDR2: SNHLY and FYNNEI. CDR3 amino acids: CASRGAGGRGTGELFF. The CDR3 DNA is TGTGCCAGCAGGGGAGCGGGAGGGCGCGGCACCGGGGAGCTGTTTTTT.

V gene TRBV5-1 combines with J gene TRBJ1-1; D remains ambiguous. The CDR3 consists of 14 residues. The ends were cut back, 0 bases at V and 9 bases at J, with 15 bases in the middle. The V gene's germline CDR1 is SGHRS and CDR2 YFSETQ. The CDR3 loop is CASSLATTEDKAFF. In nucleotides, the CDR3 is TGCGCCAGCAGCTTGGCCACGACGGAAGATAAAGCTTTCTTT. Full variable domain (outside the CDR3, taken from reference TRBV5-1 and TRBJ1-1): KAGVTQTPRYLIKTRGQQVTLSCSPISGHRSVSWYQQTPGQGLQFLFEYFSETQRNKGNFPGRFSGRQFSNSRSEMNVSTLELGDSALYLCASSLATTEDKAFFGQGTRLTVV.

This rearrangement joins TRBV18 to TRBJ2-7, with D possibly being TRBD1 (5 bases). Germline values: CDR1 KGHSH, CDR2 LQKENI. The CDR3 consists of 14 residues. Trimming took 4 bases from V and 3 from J, leaving 13 bases between them. The CDR3 is CASSRESQGYEQYF. The CDR3 region has the DNA TGTGCCAGCTCACGGGAAAGTCAGGGCTACGAGCAGTACTTC. The complete variable domain, with remaining parts taken from reference TRBV18 and TRBJ2-7, reads NAGVMQNPRHLVRRRGQEARLRCSPMKGHSHVYWYRQLPEEGLKFMVYLQKENIIDESGMPKERFSAEFPKEGPSILRIQQVVRGDSAAYFCASSRESQGYEQYFGPGTRLTVT.

The chain employs TRBV5-8 and TRBJ1-3; D ambiguous. The V gene lost 7 bases and the J gene lost 9 bases, with 14 bases spanning the gap. Germline V gene data show CDR1 as SGHTS and CDR2 as YDEGEE. CDR3 size: 12 residues. The CDR3 DNA is TGTGCCAGCGTCGGAGTCTCCGGCACCATATATTTT. It specifies CASVGVSGTIYF.

The genes are TRBV12-3 or TRBV12-4 and TRBJ1-5; D not certain. The CDR3 has 13 amino acids. V dropped 6 bases and J dropped 3 bases, with 9 bases sitting between them. CDR3 sequence (DNA): TGTGCCAGCAGGCACCGACTCAATCAGCCCCAGCATTTT. Amino acids: CASRHRLNQPQHF.

This clone has a handful of counts. The chain recombines TRBV10-1 with TRBJ1-2, with D tentatively TRBD1 (5 bases). Germline V gives CDR1 WNHNN, CDR2 SYGVQD (reference sequence). Trimming left V 2 bases short and J 5 bases short, with 9 bases between. There are 13 residues in the CDR3. CDR3 loop: CASSEATEYGYTF. In DNA form, the CDR3 reads TGCGCCAGCAGTGAGGCGACAGAGTATGGCTACACCTTC.